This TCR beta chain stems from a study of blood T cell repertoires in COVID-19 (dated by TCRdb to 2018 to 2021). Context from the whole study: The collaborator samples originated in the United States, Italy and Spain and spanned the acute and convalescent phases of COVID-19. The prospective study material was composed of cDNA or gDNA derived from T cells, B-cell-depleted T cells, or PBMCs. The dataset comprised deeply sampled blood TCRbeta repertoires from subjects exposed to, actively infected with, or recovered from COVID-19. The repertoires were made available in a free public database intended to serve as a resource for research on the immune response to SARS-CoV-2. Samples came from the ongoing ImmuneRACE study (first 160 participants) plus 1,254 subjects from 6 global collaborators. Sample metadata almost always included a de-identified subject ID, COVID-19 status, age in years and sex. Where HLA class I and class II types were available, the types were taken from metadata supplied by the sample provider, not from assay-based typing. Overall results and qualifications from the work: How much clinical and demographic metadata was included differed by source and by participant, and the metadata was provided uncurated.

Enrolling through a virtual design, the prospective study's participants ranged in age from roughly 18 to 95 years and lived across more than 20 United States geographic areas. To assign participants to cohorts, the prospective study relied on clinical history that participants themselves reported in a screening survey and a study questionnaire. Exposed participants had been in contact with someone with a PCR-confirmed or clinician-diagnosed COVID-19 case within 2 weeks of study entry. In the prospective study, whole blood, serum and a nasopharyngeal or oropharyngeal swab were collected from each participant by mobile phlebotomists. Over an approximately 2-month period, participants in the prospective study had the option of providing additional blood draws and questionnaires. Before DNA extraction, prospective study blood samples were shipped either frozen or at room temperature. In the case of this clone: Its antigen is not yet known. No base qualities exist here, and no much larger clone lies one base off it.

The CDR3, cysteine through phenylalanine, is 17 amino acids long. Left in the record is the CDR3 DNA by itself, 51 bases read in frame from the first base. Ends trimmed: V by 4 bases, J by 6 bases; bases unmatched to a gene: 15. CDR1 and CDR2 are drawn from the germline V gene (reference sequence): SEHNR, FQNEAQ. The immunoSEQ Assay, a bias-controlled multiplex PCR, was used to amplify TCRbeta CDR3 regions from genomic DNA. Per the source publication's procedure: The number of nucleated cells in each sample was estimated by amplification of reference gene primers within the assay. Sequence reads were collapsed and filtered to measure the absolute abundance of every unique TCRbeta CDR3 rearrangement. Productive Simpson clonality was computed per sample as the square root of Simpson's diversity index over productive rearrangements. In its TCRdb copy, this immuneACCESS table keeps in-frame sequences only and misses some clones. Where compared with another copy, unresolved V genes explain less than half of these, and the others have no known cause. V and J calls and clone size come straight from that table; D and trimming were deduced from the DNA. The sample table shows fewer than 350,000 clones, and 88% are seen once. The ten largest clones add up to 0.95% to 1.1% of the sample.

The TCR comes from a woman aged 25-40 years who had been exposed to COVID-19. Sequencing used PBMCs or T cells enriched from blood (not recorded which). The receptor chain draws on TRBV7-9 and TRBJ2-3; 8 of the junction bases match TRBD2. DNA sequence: TGTGCCAGCAGCTCCCTCCCGGAAGCGGGAGTCTTGGATACGCAGTATTTT. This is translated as CASSSLPEAGVLDTQYF.